The 10 T cell receptor beta chains below come from one sample, sequenced in a study of chemoradiotherapy in HPV16-positive cancers. Profiled with immunoSEQ multiplex PCR; TCRdb holds only in-frame clones, not every one. Counted here are 1,000 to 1,500 clones, 88% occurring once; the ten biggest clones make up approximately 5.9%. The source material was tumor tissue, sampled from a patient who underwent chemoradiotherapy. The receptors shown here come from a human donor with HPV-associated anogenital cancer.

The chain is built from TRBV5-1 and TRBJ2-1; TRBD2 aligns across 11 bases. V was pared by 5 bases and J by 8 bases, with 12 bases of the junction left unmatched. Germline values: CDR1 SGHRS, CDR2 YFSETQ. CDR3 size: 16 residues. Here the CDR3 reads CASRREIAGGQHEQFF. Written as DNA, the CDR3 is TGCGCCAGCAGACGCGAAATAGCGGGAGGGCAGCATGAGCAGTTCTTC.

The rearrangement joins TRBV11-3 to TRBJ2-1; D remains ambiguous. V lost 1 base, J lost 6 bases, and 19 bases lay in between. The CDR3 is 17 amino acids. From germline, CDR1 is SGHNT and CDR2 YENEEA. CDR3 sequence (DNA): TGTGCCAGCAGCTTAGGACCCCCAGAGACGACACGCAATGAGCAGTTCTTC. Its protein product is CASSLGPPETTRNEQFF.

This clone counts as large. The rearrangement links TRBV5-1 to TRBJ2-7; 11 positions agree with TRBD2. The V gene's germline CDR1 is SGHRS and CDR2 YFSETQ. CDR3 size: 15 residues. Trimming took 0 bases from V and 3 from J; bases not matched to a gene: 2. CDR3 amino acids: CASSLGLAGNYEQYF. DNA of the CDR3: TGCGCCAGCAGCTTGGGACTAGCGGGAAACTACGAGCAGTACTTC.

V usage is TRBV6-6 and J usage is TRBJ1-1, with 7 bases lining up with TRBD1. Germline CDR1 and CDR2: MNHNY and SVGAGI (reference sequence). The CDR3 spans 13 residues. With 6 bases clipped from V and 11 bases from J, the junction kept 12 bases outside the gene matches. CDR3 region: CASSQNTGDEAFF. In DNA, the CDR3 is TGTGCCAGCAGCCAAAACACAGGGGATGAGGCTTTCTTT.

The V call is TRBV29-1, the J call TRBJ2-4; 15 nucleotides match TRBD2. Trimming took 1 base from V and 6 from J; bases not matched to a gene: 1. Germline CDR1 reads SQVTM; CDR2 reads ANQGSEA. The CDR3 loop spans 15 amino acids. DNA for the CDR3: TGCAGCGTTGAAGGGACTAGCGGGAGGGGAAACATTCAGTACTTC. This sequence encodes CSVEGTSGRGNIQYF.

V is TRBV27 and J is TRBJ2-5; TRBD1 matches at 9 bases. Gene TRBJ2-7 matches the end of the DNA better, so the J call may be wrong. The germline CDR1 and CDR2 sequences are MNHEY and SMNVEV (reference sequence). This CDR3 is built from 14 residues. CDR3 amino acids: CASSTRGQGTEQYF. The DNA for the CDR3 is TGTGCCAGCAGTACGCGGGGACAGGGCACCGAGCAGTACTTC.

The chain recombines TRBV7-2 with TRBJ2-1; 7 nucleotides line up with TRBD2. This CDR3 comprises 16 residues. With V trimmed by 1 base and J by 2 bases, 5 bases remained unmatched. CDR1 and CDR2 from the germline V gene are SGHTA and FQGNSA. The CDR3 DNA reads TGTGCCAGCAGCTTAGTAGGCGGGAGAACCTACAATGAGCAGTTCTTC. Translated: CASSLVGGRTYNEQFF.

The chain recombines TRBV27 with TRBJ2-3; TRBD2 matches 8 bases. The junction had 20 bases not matched to a gene; V was cut back by 5 bases and J by 4 bases. This CDR3 comprises 19 residues. Germline loops: CDR1 MNHEY, CDR2 SMNVEV (reference sequence). Written as DNA, the CDR3 is TGTGCCAGCAGTCCCCTAATCCTCCAGGGGCGGGAGGTCCCAGATACGCAGTATTTT. It codes for CASSPLILQGREVPDTQYF.

The chain has TRBV2 and TRBJ2-1; TRBD2 matches 9 bases. V lost 5 bases and J lost 6; bases outside the gene matches: 8. Germline CDR1 reads SNHLY; CDR2 reads FYNNEI. There are 15 residues in the CDR3. The CDR3 is CASSLTSGVGNEQFF. The CDR3, as DNA: TGTGCCAGCAGTTTGACTAGCGGAGTCGGCAATGAGCAGTTCTTC.

In its sample, this clone was seen once. This rearrangement joins TRBV7-9 to TRBJ1-2; 7 bases line up with TRBD1. Germline loops: CDR1 SEHNR, CDR2 FQNEAQ (reference sequence). V lost 0 bases to trimming and J lost 8 bases; unmatched junction nucleotides: 6. The CDR3 consists of 14 residues. The CDR3 DNA reads as TGTGCCAGCAGCTTAGCCGACAGGGTGAGCGGCTACACCTTC. This codes for CASSLADRVSGYTF.